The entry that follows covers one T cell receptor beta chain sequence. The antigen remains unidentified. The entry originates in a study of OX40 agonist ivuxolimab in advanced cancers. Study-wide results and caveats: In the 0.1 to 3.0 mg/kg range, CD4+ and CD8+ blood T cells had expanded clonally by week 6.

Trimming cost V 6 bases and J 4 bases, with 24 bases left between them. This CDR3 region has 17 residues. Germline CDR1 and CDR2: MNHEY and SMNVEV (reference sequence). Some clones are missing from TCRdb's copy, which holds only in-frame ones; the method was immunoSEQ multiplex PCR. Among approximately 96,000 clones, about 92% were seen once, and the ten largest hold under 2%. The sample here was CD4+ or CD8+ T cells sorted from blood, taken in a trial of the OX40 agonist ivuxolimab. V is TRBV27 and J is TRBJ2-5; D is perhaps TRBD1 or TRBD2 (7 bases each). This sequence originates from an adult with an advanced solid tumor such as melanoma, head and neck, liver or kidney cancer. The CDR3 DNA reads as TGTGCCAGCAGCTGGGGGGGACAGCCCCCAGGGGTAGAGACCCAGTACTTC. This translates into CASSWGGQPPGVETQYF.